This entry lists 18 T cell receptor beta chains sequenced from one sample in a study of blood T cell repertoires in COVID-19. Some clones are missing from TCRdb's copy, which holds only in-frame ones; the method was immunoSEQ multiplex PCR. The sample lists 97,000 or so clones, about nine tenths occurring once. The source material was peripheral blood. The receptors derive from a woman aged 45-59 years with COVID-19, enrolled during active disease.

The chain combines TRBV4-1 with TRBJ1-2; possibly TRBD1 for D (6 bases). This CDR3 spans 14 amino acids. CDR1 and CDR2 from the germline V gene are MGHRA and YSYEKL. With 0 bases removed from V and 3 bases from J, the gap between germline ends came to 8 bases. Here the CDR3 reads CASSQDRTDYGYTF. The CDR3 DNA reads TGCGCCAGCAGCCAAGATCGGACAGACTATGGCTACACCTTC.

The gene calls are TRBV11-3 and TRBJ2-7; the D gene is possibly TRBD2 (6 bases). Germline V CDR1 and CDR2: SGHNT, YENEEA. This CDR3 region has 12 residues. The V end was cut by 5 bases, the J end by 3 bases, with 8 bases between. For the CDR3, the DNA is TGTGCCAGCAGCGCCGGGGGCTACGAGCAGTACTTC. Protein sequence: CASSAGGYEQYF.

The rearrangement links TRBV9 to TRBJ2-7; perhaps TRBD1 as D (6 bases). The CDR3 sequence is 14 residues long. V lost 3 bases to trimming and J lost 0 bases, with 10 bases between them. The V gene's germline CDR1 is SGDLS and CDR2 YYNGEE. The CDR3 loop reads CASSGGQSSYEQYF. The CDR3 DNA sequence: TGTGCCAGCAGCGGGGGACAAAGCTCCTACGAGCAGTACTTC. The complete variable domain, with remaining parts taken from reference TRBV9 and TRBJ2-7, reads DSGVTQTPKHLITATGQRVTLRCSPRSGDLSVYWYQQSLDQGLQFLIQYYNGEERAKGNILERFSAQQFPDLHSELNLSSLELGDSALYFCASSGGQSSYEQYFGPGTRLTVT.

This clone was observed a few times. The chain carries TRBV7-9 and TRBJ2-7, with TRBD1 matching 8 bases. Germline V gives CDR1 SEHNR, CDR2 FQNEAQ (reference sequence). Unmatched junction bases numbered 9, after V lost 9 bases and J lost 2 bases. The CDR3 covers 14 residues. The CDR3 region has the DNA TGTGCCAGTTCCGGGACAGGAAACCCCTACGAGCAGTACTTC. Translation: CASSGTGNPYEQYF.

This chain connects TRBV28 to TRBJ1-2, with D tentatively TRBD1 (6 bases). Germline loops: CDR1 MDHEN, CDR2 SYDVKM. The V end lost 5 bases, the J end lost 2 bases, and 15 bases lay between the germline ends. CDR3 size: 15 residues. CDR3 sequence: CASSPRTALNYGYTF. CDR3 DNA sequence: TGTGCCAGCAGTCCTCGGACAGCCTTAAACTATGGCTACACCTTC.

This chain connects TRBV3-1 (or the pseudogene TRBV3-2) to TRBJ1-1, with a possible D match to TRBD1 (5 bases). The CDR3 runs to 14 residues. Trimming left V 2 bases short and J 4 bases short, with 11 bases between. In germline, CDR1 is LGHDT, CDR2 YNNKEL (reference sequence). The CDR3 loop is CASSQQGRGTEAFF. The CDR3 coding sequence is TGTGCCAGCAGCCAACAGGGAAGAGGCACTGAAGCTTTCTTT.

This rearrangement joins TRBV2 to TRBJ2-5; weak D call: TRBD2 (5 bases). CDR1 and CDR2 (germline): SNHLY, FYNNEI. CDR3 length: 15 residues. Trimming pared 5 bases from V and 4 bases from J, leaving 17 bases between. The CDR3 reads CASSPNGRAGETQYF. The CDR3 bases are TGTGCCAGCAGTCCCAACGGGCGGGCAGGAGAGACCCAGTACTTC. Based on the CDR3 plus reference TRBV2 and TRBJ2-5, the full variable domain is EPEVTQTPSHQVTQMGQEVILRCVPISNHLYFYWYRQILGQKVEFLVSFYNNEISEKSEIFDDQFSVERPDGSNFTLKIRSTKLEDSAMYFCASSPNGRAGETQYFGPGTRLLVL.

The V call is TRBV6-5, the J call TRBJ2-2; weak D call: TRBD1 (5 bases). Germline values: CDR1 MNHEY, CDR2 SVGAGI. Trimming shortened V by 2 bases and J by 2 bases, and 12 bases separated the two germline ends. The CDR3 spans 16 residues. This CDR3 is CASSYRQGINTGELFF. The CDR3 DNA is TGTGCCAGCAGTTACAGGCAGGGCATTAACACCGGGGAGCTGTTTTTT.

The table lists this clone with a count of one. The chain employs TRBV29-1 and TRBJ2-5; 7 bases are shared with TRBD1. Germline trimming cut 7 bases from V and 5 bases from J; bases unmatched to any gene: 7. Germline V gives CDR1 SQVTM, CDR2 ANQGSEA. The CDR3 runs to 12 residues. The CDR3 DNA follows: TGCAGCGCCCATGAGGGGGCCGAGACCCAGTACTTC. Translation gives CSAHEGAETQYF.

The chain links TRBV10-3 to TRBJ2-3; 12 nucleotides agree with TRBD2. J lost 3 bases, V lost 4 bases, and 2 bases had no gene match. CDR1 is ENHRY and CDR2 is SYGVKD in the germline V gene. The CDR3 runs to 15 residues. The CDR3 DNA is TGTGCCATCAGTGGACTAGCGGGGGTGACAGATACGCAGTATTTT. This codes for CAISGLAGVTDTQYF.

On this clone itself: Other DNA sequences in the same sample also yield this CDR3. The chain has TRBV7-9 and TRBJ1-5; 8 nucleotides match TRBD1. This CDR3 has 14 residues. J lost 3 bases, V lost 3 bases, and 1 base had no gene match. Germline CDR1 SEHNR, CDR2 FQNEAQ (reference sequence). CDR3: CASSLGQANQPQHF. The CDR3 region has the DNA TGTGCCAGCAGCTTGGGACAGGCCAATCAGCCCCAGCATTTT.

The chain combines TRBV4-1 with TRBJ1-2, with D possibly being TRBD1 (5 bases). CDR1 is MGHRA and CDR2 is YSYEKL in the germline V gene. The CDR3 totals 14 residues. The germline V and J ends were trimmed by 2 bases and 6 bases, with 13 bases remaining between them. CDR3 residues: CASSQWQGLNGYTF. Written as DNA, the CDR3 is TGCGCCAGCAGCCAATGGCAGGGTCTCAATGGCTACACCTTC.

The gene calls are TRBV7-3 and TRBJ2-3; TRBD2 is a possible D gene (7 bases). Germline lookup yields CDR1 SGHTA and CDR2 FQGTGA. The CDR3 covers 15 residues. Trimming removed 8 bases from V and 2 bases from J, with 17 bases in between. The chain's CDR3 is CASALGGQITDTQYF. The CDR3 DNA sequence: TGTGCCAGCGCCCTCGGGGGGCAGATCACAGATACGCAGTATTTT.

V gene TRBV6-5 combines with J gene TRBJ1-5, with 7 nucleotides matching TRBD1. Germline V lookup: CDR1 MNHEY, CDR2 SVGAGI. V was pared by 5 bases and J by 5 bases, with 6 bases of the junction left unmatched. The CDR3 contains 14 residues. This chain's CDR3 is CASSQYTGDQPQHF. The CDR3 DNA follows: TGTGCCAGCAGTCAATACACAGGGGATCAGCCCCAGCATTTT.

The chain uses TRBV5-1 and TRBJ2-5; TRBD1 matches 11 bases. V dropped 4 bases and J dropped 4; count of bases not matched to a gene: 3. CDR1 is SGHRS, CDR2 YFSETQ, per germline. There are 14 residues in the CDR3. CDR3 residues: CASSEGTGGETQYF. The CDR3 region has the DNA TGCGCCAGCAGCGAAGGGACAGGGGGAGAGACCCAGTACTTC.

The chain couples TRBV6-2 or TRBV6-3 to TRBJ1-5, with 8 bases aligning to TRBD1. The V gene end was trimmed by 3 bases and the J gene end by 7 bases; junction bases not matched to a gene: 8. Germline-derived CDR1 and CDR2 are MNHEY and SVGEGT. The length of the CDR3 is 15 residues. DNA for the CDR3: TGTGCCAGCAGTTATACCCAGGACAGGGCCCAGCCCCAGCATTTT. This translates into CASSYTQDRAQPQHF.

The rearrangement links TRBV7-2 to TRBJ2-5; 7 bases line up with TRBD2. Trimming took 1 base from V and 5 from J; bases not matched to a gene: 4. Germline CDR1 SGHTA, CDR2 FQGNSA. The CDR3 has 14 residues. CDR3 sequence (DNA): TGTGCCAGCAGCTTAGGAGCGGGGCGTGAGACCCAGTACTTC. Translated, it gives CASSLGAGRETQYF.

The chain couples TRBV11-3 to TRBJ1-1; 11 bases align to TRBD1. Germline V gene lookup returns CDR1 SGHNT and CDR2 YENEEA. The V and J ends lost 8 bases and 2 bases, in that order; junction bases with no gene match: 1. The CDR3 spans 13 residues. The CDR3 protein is CASGQGANTEAFF. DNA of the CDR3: TGTGCCAGCGGACAGGGGGCAAACACTGAAGCTTTCTTT.